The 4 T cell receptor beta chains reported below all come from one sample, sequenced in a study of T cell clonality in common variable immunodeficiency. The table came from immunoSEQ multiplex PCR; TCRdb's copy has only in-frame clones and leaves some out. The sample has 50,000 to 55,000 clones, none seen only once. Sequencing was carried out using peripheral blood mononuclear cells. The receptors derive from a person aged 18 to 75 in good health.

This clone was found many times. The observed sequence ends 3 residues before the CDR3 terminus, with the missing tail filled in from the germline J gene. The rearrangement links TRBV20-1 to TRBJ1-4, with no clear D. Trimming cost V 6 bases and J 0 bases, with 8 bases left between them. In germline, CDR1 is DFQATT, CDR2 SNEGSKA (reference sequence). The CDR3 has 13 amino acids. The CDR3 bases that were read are TGCAGTGCCCGTATTGCAACTAATGAAAAA. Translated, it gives CSARIATNEK. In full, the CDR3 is CSARIATNEKLFF.

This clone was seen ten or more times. The covered CDR3 bases are TGCGCCAGCAGCTTGGATAGCGGGAGGCGGAATGAG. Its protein is CASSLDSGRRNE. The complete CDR3 reads CASSLDSGRRNEQFF. The rearrangement uses TRBV5-1 and TRBJ2-1; 10 nucleotides line up with TRBD2. The read halts 3 residues ahead of the CDR3 end, with the missing end drawn from the germline J gene. The CDR3 spans 15 residues. Losses at the gene ends were 0 bases for V and 7 bases for J; bases not matched to a gene: 4. Germline values: CDR1 SGHRS, CDR2 YFSETQ.

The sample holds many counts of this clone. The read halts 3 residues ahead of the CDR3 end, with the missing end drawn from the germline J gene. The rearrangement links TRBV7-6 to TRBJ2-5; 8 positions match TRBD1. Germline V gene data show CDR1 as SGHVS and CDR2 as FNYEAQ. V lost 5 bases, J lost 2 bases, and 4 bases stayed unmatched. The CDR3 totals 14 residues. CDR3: CASSVYRGQETQYF. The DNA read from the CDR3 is TGTGCCAGCAGCGTGTACAGGGGGCAAGAGACC.

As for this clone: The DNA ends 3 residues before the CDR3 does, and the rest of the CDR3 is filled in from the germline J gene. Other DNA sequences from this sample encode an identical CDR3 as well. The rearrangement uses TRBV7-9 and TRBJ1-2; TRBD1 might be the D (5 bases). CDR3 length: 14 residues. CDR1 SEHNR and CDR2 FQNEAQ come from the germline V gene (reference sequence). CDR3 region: CASRPGGVTDTYTF. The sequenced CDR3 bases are TGTGCCAGCAGACCCGGAGGGGTCACAGATACA.